The following is a T cell receptor (beta chain) sequence with its context. Its cognate antigen is unknown. The data belong to a study of T-cell memory formation after mild COVID-19. Study at large: Clustering of TCRs was largely donor specific. Regarding the study as a whole: Pre-infection memory carried some responding clones, suggesting that cross-reactive memory joined.

One entry per CDR3 protein results from TCRdb running MiXCR on the 5' RACE reads. The repertoire holds a few hundred thousand distinct CDR3 sequences, with roughly 20% as singletons. This TCR was recovered from an adult woman who had mild COVID-19 (a few samples of this study predate the infection). Cell type and time point are not known. Sequenced input: PBMCs or a T cell subset sorted from them (not recorded which).

CDR3 DNA sequence: TGTGCCAGCAGCTCGCTTGAAAGCGGGAAAAACTACAATGAGCAGTTCTTC. Translation gives CASSSLESGKNYNEQFF. This sequence joins TRBV7-2 and TRBJ2-1; 7 bases are a match to TRBD2. CDR1 is SGHTA, CDR2 FQGNSA, per germline. CDR3 length equals 17 residues. The V segment lost 4 bases and the J segment 3 bases; nucleotides outside the gene matches: 12.